This is a list of T cell receptor beta chains from one sample in a study of blood T cell repertoires in COVID-19. Generated by immunoSEQ multiplex PCR, the TCRdb table keeps only in-frame clones and is missing some. The sample lists about 130,000 clones; 70% to 85% were seen once. The sample taken for sequencing was peripheral blood. These receptors came from a woman over 75 with acute or convalescent COVID-19. CDR3s include the opening cysteine and the closing phenylalanine or tryptophan. A D gene is named only where the DNA matches it firmly. Only some rows state a clone size, as once, few, many or a class for expanded clones.

V,D,size,J,length,DNA,CDR3
TRBV7-8,TRBD1,once,TRBJ1-2,13,TGTGCCAGCAGCGCGACAGGGAACTATGGCTACACCTTC,CASSATGNYGYTF
TRBV6-4,TRBD1,.,TRBJ1-5,18,TGTGCCAGCAGTGACCCGGAAGGGGGGGACAGGCGTAATCAGCCCCAGCATTTT,CASSDPEGGDRRNQPQHF
TRBV6-4,.,.,TRBJ1-1,13,TGTGCCAGCAGCCCGAACATGAACACTGAAGCTTTCTTT,CASSPNMNTEAFF
TRBV29-1,TRBD1,.,TRBJ1-1,14,TGCAGCCTCTTTACAGGGGGCGCACTGGCTGAAGCTTTCTTT,CSLFTGGALAEAFF
TRBV7-9,.,.,TRBJ1-3,15,TGTGCCAGCAGCCCACGAACAGGGTCCGGAAACACCATATATTTT,CASSPRTGSGNTIYF
TRBV6-1,.,few,TRBJ1-6,18,TGTGCCAGCAGTGCCAATTTTGCCGGGGGAACCTATAATTCACCCCTCCACTTT,CASSANFAGGTYNSPLHF
TRBV18,TRBD2,.,TRBJ2-5,16,TGTGCCAGCTCACTTCAAACTAGCGGTTCACAAGAGACCCAGTACTTC,CASSLQTSGSQETQYF
TRBV9,.,.,TRBJ2-5,16,TGTGCCAGCAGCGGGGGCTTAGGGGGAGGGAAAGAGACCCAGTACTTC,CASSGGLGGGKETQYF
TRBV19,.,.,TRBJ1-5,15,TGTGCCAGTAGTATAGCTGAGAGGGGCAATCAGCCCCAGCATTTT,CASSIAERGNQPQHF
TRBV24-1,.,.,TRBJ2-3,13,TGTGCCACCAGTGGAGGGAGTGCAGATACGCAGTATTTT,CATSGGSADTQYF
TRBV6-5,TRBD1,once,TRBJ1-1,14,TGTGCCAGCAGTACAACGACAGGGAGCACTGAAGCTTTCTTT,CASSTTTGSTEAFF
TRBV4-1,.,once,TRBJ2-7,15,TGCGCCAGCAGCCAAGGAATGGTCAGCTCCTACGAGCAGTACTTC,CASSQGMVSSYEQYF
TRBV19,.,.,TRBJ2-1,15,TGTGCCAGTAGTATAGATCTGTTTGCGGGAATTGGGCAGTTCTTC,CASSIDLFAGIGQFF
TRBV23-1,TRBD1,.,TRBJ1-2,15,TGCGCCAGCAGTCAATCATGGACAGGTATCTATGGCTACACCTTC,CASSQSWTGIYGYTF
TRBV29-1,TRBD1,.,TRBJ1-2,14,TGCAGCGTTGCTCAACAGGGGGCAGAACAAGGCTACACCTTC,CSVAQQGAEQGYTF
TRBV10-2,TRBD2,.,TRBJ2-3,15,TGCGCCAGCAGTGGACTAGCGGGGGTACAAGATACGCAGTATTTT,CASSGLAGVQDTQYF
TRBV6-5,.,.,TRBJ1-2,14,TGTGCCAGCAGCTTCAACAGGGAGAGACATGGCTACACCTTC,CASSFNRERHGYTF
TRBV6-5,.,once,TRBJ2-4,14,TGTGCCAGCACAAAGACAGGAGCCAAAAACATTCAGTACTTC,CASTKTGAKNIQYF
TRBV14,TRBD1,.,TRBJ2-1,14,TGTGCCAGCAGCTCGACGAACAGGGGCAATGAGCAGTTCTTC,CASSSTNRGNEQFF
TRBV6-5,TRBD1,.,TRBJ2-5,15,TGTGCCAGCAGCGACCCGACAGGGGGCACAGAGACCCAGTACTTC,CASSDPTGGTETQYF
TRBV2,.,.,TRBJ2-7,13,TGTGCCAGCAGTAGACAGAGCGCCTACGAGCAGTACTTC,CASSRQSAYEQYF
TRBV7-2,.,.,TRBJ2-2,16,TGTGCCAGCAGCTTCAGGGGGGTAGCGAACACCGGGGAGCTGTTTTTT,CASSFRGVANTGELFF
TRBV5-4,TRBD1,.,TRBJ1-6,14,TGTGCCAGCAGTTTGACAGGGACCTCTTCACCCCTCCACTTT,CASSLTGTSSPLHF
TRBV7-8,TRBD2,.,TRBJ2-5,15,TGTGCCAGCAGCACCCGAGCGGGGGGCGGGGAGACCCAGTACTTC,CASSTRAGGGETQYF
TRBV10-3,.,.,TRBJ1-1,13,TGTGCCCTGAGATGGAGCGGATGGACTGAAGCTTTCTTT,CALRWSGWTEAFF
TRBV6-5,TRBD1,.,TRBJ1-4,14,TGTGCCAGCAGTTCCGGACAGGGCTGGGAAAAACTGTTTTTT,CASSSGQGWEKLFF
TRBV4-1,TRBD1,few,TRBJ1-1,15,TGCGCCAGCAGCCAAGGGGCAGGGGGCGGGACTGAAGCTTTCTTT,CASSQGAGGGTEAFF
TRBV3-1/TRBV3-2,.,.,TRBJ1-5,13,TGTGCCAGCAGCCAAGCCGACCGGGGGCCCCAGCATTTT,CASSQADRGPQHF
TRBV6-1,.,.,TRBJ2-7,14,TGTGCCAGCAGTGAAGGAGCAGGGACCTACGAGCAGTACTTC,CASSEGAGTYEQYF